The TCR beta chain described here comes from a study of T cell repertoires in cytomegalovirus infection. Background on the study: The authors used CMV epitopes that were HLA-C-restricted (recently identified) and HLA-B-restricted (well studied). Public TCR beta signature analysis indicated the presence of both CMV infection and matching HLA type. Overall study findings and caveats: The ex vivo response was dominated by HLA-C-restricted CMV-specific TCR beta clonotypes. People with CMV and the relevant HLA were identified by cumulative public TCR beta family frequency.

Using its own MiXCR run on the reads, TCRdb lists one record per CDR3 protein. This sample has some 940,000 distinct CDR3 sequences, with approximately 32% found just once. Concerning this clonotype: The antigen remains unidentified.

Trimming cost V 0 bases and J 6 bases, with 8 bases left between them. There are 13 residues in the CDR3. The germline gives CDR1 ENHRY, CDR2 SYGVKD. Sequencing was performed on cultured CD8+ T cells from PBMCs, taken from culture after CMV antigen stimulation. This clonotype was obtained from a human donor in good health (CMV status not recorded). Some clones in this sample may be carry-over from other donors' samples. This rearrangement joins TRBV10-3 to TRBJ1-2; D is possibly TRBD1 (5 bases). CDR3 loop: CAISESGGHGYTF. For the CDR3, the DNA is TGTGCCATCAGTGAGTCGGGGGGTCATGGCTACACCTTC.